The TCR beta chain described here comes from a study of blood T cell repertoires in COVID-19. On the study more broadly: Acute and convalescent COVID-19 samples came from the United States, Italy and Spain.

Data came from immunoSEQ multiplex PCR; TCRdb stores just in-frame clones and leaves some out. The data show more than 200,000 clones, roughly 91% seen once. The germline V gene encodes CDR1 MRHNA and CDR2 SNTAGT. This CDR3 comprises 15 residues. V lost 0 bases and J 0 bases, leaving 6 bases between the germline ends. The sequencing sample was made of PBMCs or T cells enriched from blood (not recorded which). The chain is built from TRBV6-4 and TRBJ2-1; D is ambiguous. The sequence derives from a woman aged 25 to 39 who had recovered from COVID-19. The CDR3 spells CASSDSPTSYNEQFF. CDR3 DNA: TGTGCCAGCAGTGACTCTCCTACCTCCTACAATGAGCAGTTCTTC.